Presented here are 8 T cell receptor beta chains from one specimen sequenced in a study of blood T cell repertoires in COVID-19. Sequenced by immunoSEQ multiplex PCR; TCRdb stores in-frame clones only, minus some. The table includes approximately 200,000 clones, 80% to 85% detected once. The sequenced sample was peripheral blood. These receptors originate from a woman aged 60-75 years who had recovered from COVID-19.

The chain links TRBV18 to TRBJ2-7; the D is unclear. The germline V and J ends were trimmed by 5 bases and 5 bases, with 16 bases remaining between them. CDR1 KGHSH and CDR2 LQKENI come from the germline V gene. The CDR3 consists of 14 residues. Here the CDR3 DNA reads TGTGCCAGCTCATTCAGTAGGAGAGACGACGAGCAGTACTTC. As protein: CASSFSRRDDEQYF.

This clone was found once. This sequence joins TRBV18 and TRBJ2-1; D gene ambiguous. Per germline, CDR1 KGHSH and CDR2 LQKENI. V lost 5 bases, J lost 0 bases, and 14 bases lay in between. The CDR3 spans 16 residues. CDR3 sequence reads: CASSSLSARSYNEQFF. CDR3 DNA sequence: TGTGCCAGCTCAAGCTTGAGCGCCCGCTCCTACAATGAGCAGTTCTTC.

The J gene is TRBJ1-2, the V gene TRBV15; TRBD1 agrees at 7 bases. This CDR3 region has 17 residues. The V segment lost 4 bases and the J segment 0 bases; nucleotides outside the gene matches: 11. The germline gives CDR1 LNHNV, CDR2 YYDKDF (reference sequence). For the CDR3, the DNA is TGTGCCACCAGCAAGGGCATCCGGGACAGTACTAACTATGGCTACACCTTC. This gives the protein CATSKGIRDSTNYGYTF.

This clone was observed a single time. V gene TRBV24-1 combines with J gene TRBJ1-2; the match to TRBD1 covers 8 bases. V lost 3 bases and J lost 8; bases outside the gene matches: 16. Germline values: CDR1 KGHDR, CDR2 SFDVKD. The CDR3 contains 17 residues. DNA for the CDR3: TGTGCCACCAGTGATGGTCCCGGGACAGGTGAGCGTGCAGGCTACACCTTC. Protein sequence: CATSDGPGTGERAGYTF.

The CDR3 is CASSQVLAGGDEQFF. The CDR3 DNA sequence: TGCGCCAGCAGCCAAGTCCTAGCGGGGGGTGATGAGCAGTTCTTC. The chain is built from TRBV4-3 and TRBJ2-1; 11 bases align to TRBD2. The CDR3 consists of 15 residues. CDR1 and CDR2 (germline): LGHNA, YSLEER. With 1 base clipped from V and 8 bases from J, the junction kept 4 bases outside the gene matches.

V and J are TRBV7-2 and TRBJ1-1; 8 bases agree with TRBD1. The V and J ends lost 2 bases and 3 bases, in that order; junction bases with no gene match: 11. The CDR3 consists of 17 residues. Germline CDR1 SGHTA, CDR2 FQGNSA. Written as DNA, the CDR3 is TGTGCCAGCAGCTTACTGGGCAGGGGGCCTCTTGACACTGAAGCTTTCTTT. It yields the protein CASSLLGRGPLDTEAFF.

V and J are TRBV7-9 and TRBJ2-2; D might be TRBD1 (5 bases). The length of the CDR3 is 14 residues. Trimming pared 5 bases from V and 2 bases from J, leaving 9 bases between. CDR1 and CDR2 (germline): SEHNR, FQNEAQ (reference sequence). Written as DNA, the CDR3 is TGTGCCAGCAGCACAGGACACAACACCGGGGAGCTGTTTTTT. This translates into CASSTGHNTGELFF.

J is TRBJ1-1 and V is TRBV5-4; 10 bases are a match to TRBD1. V was pared by 5 bases and J by 3 bases, with 7 bases of the junction left unmatched. The V gene's germline CDR1 is SGHNT and CDR2 YYREEE (reference sequence). This CDR3 region has 15 residues. CDR3 sequence reads: CASSIPGQGYTEAFF. The CDR3 bases are TGTGCCAGCAGTATCCCGGGACAGGGGTACACTGAAGCTTTCTTT.